This TCR beta chain was sequenced for a study of blood T cell repertoires in COVID-19. Study as a whole: Specimens from acute and convalescent COVID-19 originated in the United States, Italy and Spain. T cells, B-cell-depleted T cells, or PBMCs provided the cDNA or gDNA that served as material.

How the authors handled the data: From reference gene primer amplification, estimates of nucleated cell counts were derived. Clones were read by immunoSEQ multiplex PCR, and TCRdb kept only the in-frame ones, dropping some. The DNA gave D and trimming, while V, J and clone size come from that table. The repertoire has approximately 210,000 clones, about 90% of them found once; the top ten carry 1.2%. The CDR3 has 16 residues. V lost 5 bases and J 2 bases, leaving 18 bases between the germline ends. Looked up from germline, CDR1 is SGHAT and CDR2 is FQNNGV. The sequenced material came from peripheral blood. The rearrangement uses TRBV11-2 and TRBJ2-5, with a weak D call TRBD1 (6 bases). The receptor's source is a young man with acute or convalescent COVID-19. The CDR3 protein is CASSPGGRALQETQYF. DNA for the CDR3: TGTGCCAGCAGCCCTGGGGGCAGAGCATTACAAGAGACCCAGTACTTC.